Below, one T cell receptor beta chain is given with its context. The sample comes from a study of blood T cell repertoires in COVID-19. Germline V gene data show CDR1 as MNHNY and CDR2 as SVGAGI (reference sequence). This CDR3 has 12 residues. The ends were cut back, 6 bases at V and 3 bases at J, with 5 bases in the middle. Measured with immunoSEQ multiplex PCR; TCRdb has only the in-frame clones, and not every one. Of 250,000 or so clones detected, 70% to 90% appear once; the ten largest clones hold approximately 6.2%. Sequencing was carried out using peripheral blood. This TCR was recovered from a man aged 55 to 69 with acute or convalescent COVID-19. The rearrangement links TRBV6-6 to TRBJ2-2; D is unclear. The CDR3 here is CASSPYTGELFF. The CDR3 region has the DNA TGTGCCAGCAGCCCCTACACCGGGGAGCTGTTTTTT.